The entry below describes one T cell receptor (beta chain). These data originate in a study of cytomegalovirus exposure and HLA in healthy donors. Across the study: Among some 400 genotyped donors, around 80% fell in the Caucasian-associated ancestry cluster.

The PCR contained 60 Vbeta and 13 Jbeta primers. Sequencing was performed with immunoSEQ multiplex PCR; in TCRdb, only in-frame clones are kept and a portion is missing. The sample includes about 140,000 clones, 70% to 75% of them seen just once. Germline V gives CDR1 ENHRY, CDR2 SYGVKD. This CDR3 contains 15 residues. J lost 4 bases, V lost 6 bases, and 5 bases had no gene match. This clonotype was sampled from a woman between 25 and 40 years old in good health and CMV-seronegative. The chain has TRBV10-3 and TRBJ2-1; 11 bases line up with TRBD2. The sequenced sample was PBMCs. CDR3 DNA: TGTGCCATCAGGACGACTAGCGGGGATTACAATGAGCAGTTCTTC. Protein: CAIRTTSGDYNEQFF.